This TCR beta chain was profiled in a study of T cells in Graves' hyperthyroidism and ophthalmopathy. At the level of the study: Before treatment of any kind, peripheral blood was taken at initial diagnosis.

Whole-study results and caveats: Before onset, by a median of approximately 5.9 months, the model predicted ophthalmopathy. Most expanded thyroid clonotypes above 0.001 also appeared in blood.

In its sample, this clonotype was seen many times. No antigen is known for it. Researchers amplified the TCR beta CDR3 regions from RNA transcripts. The HTBI primer set served for first-round RT-PCR of the TCR CDR3. Using its own MiXCR run on the multiplex PCR reads, TCRdb lists one record per CDR3 protein. This repertoire shows hundreds of thousands of distinct CDR3 sequences, 15% to 20% found once; its top ten account for 3% to 4%. The V gene's germline CDR1 is SGHRS and CDR2 YFSETQ. Trimming removed 0 bases from V and 2 bases from J; junction bases left unmatched: 6. The CDR3 covers 17 residues. Sequenced sample: blood. The source of this sequence is a woman between 35 and 50 years old with Graves' ophthalmopathy. The chain joins TRBV5-1 to TRBJ2-7; TRBD2 matches at 12 bases. The CDR3 nucleotides read TGCGCCAGCAGCTTGGAACGGGGACTAGCGGGCACCTACGAGCAGTACTTC. Protein sequence: CASSLERGLAGTYEQYF.